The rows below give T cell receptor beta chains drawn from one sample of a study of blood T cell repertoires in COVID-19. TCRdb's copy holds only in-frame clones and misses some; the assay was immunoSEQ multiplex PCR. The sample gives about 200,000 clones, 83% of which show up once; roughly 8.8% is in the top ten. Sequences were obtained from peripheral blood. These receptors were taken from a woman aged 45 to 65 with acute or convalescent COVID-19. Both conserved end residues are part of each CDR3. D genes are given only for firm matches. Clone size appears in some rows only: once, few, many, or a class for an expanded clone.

cdr3_aa: CASSQRGLAGTGELFF
cdr3_nt: TGTGCCAGTAGCCAGAGAGGACTAGCTGGCACCGGGGAGCTGTTTTTT
j_call: TRBJ2-2
clone_size: -
v_call: TRBV19
d_call: TRBD2

cdr3_aa: CASSIGLMETQYF
cdr3_nt: TGTGCCAGTAGTATAGGACTAATGGAGACCCAGTACTTC
j_call: TRBJ2-5
clone_size: -
v_call: TRBV19
d_call: -

cdr3_aa: CASSGFRGKNNEQFF
cdr3_nt: TGTGCCAGCAGTGGCTTCAGGGGGAAAAACAATGAGCAGTTCTTC
j_call: TRBJ2-1
clone_size: -
v_call: TRBV25-1
d_call: TRBD1

cdr3_aa: CAISESRTRRGSDTQYF
cdr3_nt: TGTGCCATCAGTGAGTCGCGGACTAGGCGGGGCTCAGATACGCAGTATTTT
j_call: TRBJ2-3
clone_size: -
v_call: TRBV10-3
d_call: TRBD2

cdr3_aa: CASSIQNNSPLHF
cdr3_nt: TGTGCCAGTAGTATACAGAATAATTCACCCCTCCACTTT
j_call: TRBJ1-6
clone_size: few
v_call: TRBV19
d_call: -

cdr3_aa: CASSSGRNTEAFF
cdr3_nt: TGCGCCAGCAGCTCTGGTAGGAACACTGAAGCTTTCTTT
j_call: TRBJ1-1
clone_size: -
v_call: TRBV5-1
d_call: -

cdr3_aa: CASSLHWTGVGETQYF
cdr3_nt: TGTGCCAGCAGCCTCCACTGGACAGGGGTAGGCGAGACCCAGTACTTC
j_call: TRBJ2-5
clone_size: -
v_call: TRBV9
d_call: TRBD1

cdr3_aa: CASSLGGHYEQYF
cdr3_nt: TGCGCCAGCAGCTTGGGGGGACATTACGAGCAGTACTTC
j_call: TRBJ2-7
clone_size: once
v_call: TRBV5-1
d_call: -

cdr3_aa: CASSENPRDTGELFF
cdr3_nt: TGTGCCAGCAGTGAAAACCCGCGAGATACCGGGGAGCTGTTTTTT
j_call: TRBJ2-2
clone_size: -
v_call: TRBV2
d_call: -

cdr3_aa: CATRDRGQEDDEQYF
cdr3_nt: TGTGCCACCAGGGATAGGGGACAGGAGGATGACGAGCAGTACTTC
j_call: TRBJ2-7
clone_size: -
v_call: TRBV24-1
d_call: TRBD1

cdr3_aa: CASRNRTGIIYGYTF
cdr3_nt: TGTGCCAGCAGAAATAGGACAGGGATAATCTATGGCTACACCTTC
j_call: TRBJ1-2
clone_size: -
v_call: TRBV2
d_call: TRBD1

cdr3_aa: CASSLLTSGSSDTQYF
cdr3_nt: TGTGCCAGCAGCTTGTTAACTAGCGGGAGTTCTGATACGCAGTATTTT
j_call: TRBJ2-3
clone_size: -
v_call: TRBV5-6
d_call: TRBD2

cdr3_aa: CAREPGSSSYEQYF
cdr3_nt: TGTGCCAGAGAGCCGGGATCAAGCTCCTACGAGCAGTACTTC
j_call: TRBJ2-7
clone_size: -
v_call: TRBV19
d_call: -

cdr3_aa: CASSSTRASGSLTGELFF
cdr3_nt: TGTGCCAGCAGCTCCACCAGGGCTAGCGGGAGTTTGACCGGGGAGCTGTTTTTT
j_call: TRBJ2-2
clone_size: -
v_call: TRBV5-6
d_call: TRBD2

cdr3_aa: CASSKAGTGGNQETQYF
cdr3_nt: TGTGCCAGCAGCAAAGCGGGGACAGGGGGCAACCAAGAGACCCAGTACTTC
j_call: TRBJ2-5
clone_size: -
v_call: TRBV21-1
d_call: -